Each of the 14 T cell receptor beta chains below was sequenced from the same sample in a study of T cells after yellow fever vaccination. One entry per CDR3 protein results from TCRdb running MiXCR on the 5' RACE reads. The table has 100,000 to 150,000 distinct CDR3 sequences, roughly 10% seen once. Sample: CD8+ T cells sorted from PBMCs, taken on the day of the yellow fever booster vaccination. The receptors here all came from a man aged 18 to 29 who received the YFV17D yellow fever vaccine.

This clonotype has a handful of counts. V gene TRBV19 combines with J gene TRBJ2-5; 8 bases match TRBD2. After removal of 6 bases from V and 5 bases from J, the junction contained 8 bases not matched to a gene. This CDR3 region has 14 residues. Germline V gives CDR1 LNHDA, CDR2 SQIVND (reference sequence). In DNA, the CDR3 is TGTGCCAGTAGGGGGACTAGGAGATCGGAGACCCAGTACTTC. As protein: CASRGTRRSETQYF.

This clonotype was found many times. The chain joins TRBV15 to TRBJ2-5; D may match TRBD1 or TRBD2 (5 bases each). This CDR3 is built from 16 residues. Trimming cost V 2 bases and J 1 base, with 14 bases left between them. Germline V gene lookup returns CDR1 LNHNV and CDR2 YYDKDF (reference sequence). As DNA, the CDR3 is TGTGCCACCAGCAGAACCGCCCGGGGACGCCAAGAGACCCAGTACTTC. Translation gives CATSRTARGRQETQYF.

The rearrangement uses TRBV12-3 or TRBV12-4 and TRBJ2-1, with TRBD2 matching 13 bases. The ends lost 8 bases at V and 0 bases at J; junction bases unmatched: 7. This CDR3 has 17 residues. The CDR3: CASWTSGGPYSYNEQFF. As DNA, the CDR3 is TGTGCCAGCTGGACTAGCGGGGGCCCTTACTCCTACAATGAGCAGTTCTTC.

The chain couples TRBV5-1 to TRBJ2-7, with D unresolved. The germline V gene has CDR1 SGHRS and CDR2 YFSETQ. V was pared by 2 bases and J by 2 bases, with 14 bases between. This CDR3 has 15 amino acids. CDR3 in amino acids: CASSFAVGLTYEQYF. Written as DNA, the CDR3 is TGCGCCAGCAGCTTTGCGGTGGGCCTGACCTACGAGCAGTACTTC.

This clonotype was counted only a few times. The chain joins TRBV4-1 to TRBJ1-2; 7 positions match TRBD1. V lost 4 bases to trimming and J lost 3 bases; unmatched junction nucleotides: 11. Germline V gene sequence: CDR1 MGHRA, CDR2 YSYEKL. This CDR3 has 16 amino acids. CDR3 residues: CASSLQSTGDDYGYTF. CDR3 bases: TGCGCCAGCAGCCTTCAATCCACAGGGGACGACTATGGCTACACCTTC.

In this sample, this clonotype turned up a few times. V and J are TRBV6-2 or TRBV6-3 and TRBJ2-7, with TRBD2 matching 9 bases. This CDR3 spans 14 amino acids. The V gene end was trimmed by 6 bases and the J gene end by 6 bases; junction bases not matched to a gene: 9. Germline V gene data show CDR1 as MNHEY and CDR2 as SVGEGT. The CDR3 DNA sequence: TGTGCCAGCAGCCCCGCTAGCGGGGTCTCCGAGCAGTACTTC. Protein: CASSPASGVSEQYF.

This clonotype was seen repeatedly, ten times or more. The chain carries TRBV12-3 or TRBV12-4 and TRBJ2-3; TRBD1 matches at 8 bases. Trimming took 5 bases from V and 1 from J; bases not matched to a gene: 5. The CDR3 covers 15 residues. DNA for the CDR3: TGTGCCAGCAGTAGAACAGGGGGACGCACAGATACGCAGTATTTT. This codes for CASSRTGGRTDTQYF.

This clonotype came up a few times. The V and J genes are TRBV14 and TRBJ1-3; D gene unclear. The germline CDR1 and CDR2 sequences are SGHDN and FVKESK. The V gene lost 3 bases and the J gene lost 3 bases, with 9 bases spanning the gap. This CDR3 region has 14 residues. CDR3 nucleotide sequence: TGTGCCAGCAGCCACCAGGCGATTGGAAACACCATATATTTT. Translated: CASSHQAIGNTIYF.

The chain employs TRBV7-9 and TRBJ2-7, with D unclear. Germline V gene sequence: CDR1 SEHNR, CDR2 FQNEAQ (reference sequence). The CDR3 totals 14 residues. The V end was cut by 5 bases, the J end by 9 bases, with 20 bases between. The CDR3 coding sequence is TGTGCCAGCAGCCCGTTTACACCCCGATCGGGGCAGTACTTC. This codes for CASSPFTPRSGQYF. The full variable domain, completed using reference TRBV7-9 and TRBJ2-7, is DTGVSQNPRHKITKRGQNVTFRCDPISEHNRLYWYRQTLGQGPEFLTYFQNEAQLEKSRLLSDRFSAERPKGSFSTLEIQRTEQGDSAMYLCASSPFTPRSGQYFGPGTRLTVT.

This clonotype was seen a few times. CDR3 region: CASSEWDRQYF. In nucleotides, the CDR3 is TGTGCCAGCAGTGAATGGGACCGACAGTACTTC. The rearrangement uses TRBV25-1 and TRBJ2-7; D assignment may be TRBD1 or TRBD2 (5 bases each). V was shortened by 1 base and J by 10 bases, with 8 bases between the two germline ends. Germline CDR1 and CDR2: MGHDK and SYGVNS. The CDR3 spans 11 residues.

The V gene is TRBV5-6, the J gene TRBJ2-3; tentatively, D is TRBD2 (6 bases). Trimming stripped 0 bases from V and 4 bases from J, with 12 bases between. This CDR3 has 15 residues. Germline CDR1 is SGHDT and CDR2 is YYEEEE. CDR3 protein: CASSLEGAGSDTQYF. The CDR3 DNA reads TGTGCCAGCAGCTTGGAGGGCGCGGGATCAGATACGCAGTATTTT. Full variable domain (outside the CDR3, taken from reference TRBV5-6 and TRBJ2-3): DAGVTQSPTHLIKTRGQQVTLRCSPKSGHDTVSWYQQALGQGPQFIFQYYEEEERQRGNFPDRFSGHQFPNYSSELNVNALLLGDSALYLCASSLEGAGSDTQYFGPGTRLTVL.

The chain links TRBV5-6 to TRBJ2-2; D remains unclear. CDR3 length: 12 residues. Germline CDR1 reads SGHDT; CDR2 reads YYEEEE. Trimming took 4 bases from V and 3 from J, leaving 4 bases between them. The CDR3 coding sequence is TGTGCCAGCAGCGTTGACACCGGGGAGCTGTTTTTT. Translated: CASSVDTGELFF.

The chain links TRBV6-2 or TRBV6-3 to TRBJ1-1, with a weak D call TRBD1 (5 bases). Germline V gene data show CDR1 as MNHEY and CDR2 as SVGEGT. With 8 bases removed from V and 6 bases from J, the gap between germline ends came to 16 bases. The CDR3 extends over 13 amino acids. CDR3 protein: CASGPGPGAEAFF. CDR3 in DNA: TGTGCCAGCGGCCCGGGACCTGGCGCTGAAGCTTTCTTT.

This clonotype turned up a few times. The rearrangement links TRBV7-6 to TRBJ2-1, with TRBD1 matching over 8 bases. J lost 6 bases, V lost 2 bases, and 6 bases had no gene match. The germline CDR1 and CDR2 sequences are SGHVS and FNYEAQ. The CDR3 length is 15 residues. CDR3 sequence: CASSLRRTGPNEQFF. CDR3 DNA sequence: TGTGCCAGCAGCTTACGAAGGACAGGGCCCAATGAGCAGTTCTTC.